These 21 T cell receptor beta chains were sequenced from one sample in a study of glioma-infiltrating T cells after dendritic cell vaccination. The time point here: after dendritic cell vaccination, including at tumor progression/relapse. TCRdb's table, derived via immunoSEQ multiplex PCR, lists solely in-frame clones and lacks some. The sample holds about 87,000 clones; around 83% are singletons and the top ten take less than 8%. Sequenced material: blood, taken after dendritic cell vaccination. These receptors were taken from a human donor with glioblastoma.

This clone was found a few times. This chain uses TRBV9 with TRBJ1-4; D not resolved. The CDR3 runs to 15 residues. The V gene lost 2 bases and the J gene lost 0 bases, with 8 bases spanning the gap. CDR1 and CDR2 from the germline V gene are SGDLS and YYNGEE. CDR3 amino acids: CASSVGVATNEKLFF. The CDR3 coding sequence is TGTGCCAGCAGCGTGGGAGTTGCAACTAATGAAAAACTGTTTTTT.

This chain links TRBV5-4 with TRBJ1-2, with D hard to call. The CDR3 runs to 14 residues. From germline, CDR1 is SGHNT and CDR2 YYREEE (reference sequence). V lost 3 bases, J lost 7 bases, and 16 bases lay in between. The CDR3 DNA is TGTGCCAGCAGCTCGGAGTACTTCTCCCCTGGCTACACCTTC. It yields the protein CASSSEYFSPGYTF.

The CDR3 sequence: CASTEGGGGETQYF. DNA of the CDR3: TGTGCCAGCACCGAGGGGGGGGGCGGAGAGACCCAGTACTTC. This chain connects TRBV6-1 to TRBJ2-5; tentative D call: TRBD2 (7 bases). Germline V gives CDR1 MNHNS, CDR2 SASEGT. The CDR3 covers 14 residues. V shed 7 bases and J shed 4 bases, with 16 bases lying between them.

The rearrangement uses TRBV5-4 and TRBJ2-5; D possibly corresponds to TRBD1 (5 bases). The J call is in doubt because the DNA end fits TRBJ2-7 better. Per the germline V gene, CDR1 is SGHNT and CDR2 is YYREEE (reference sequence). This CDR3 contains 15 residues. Written as DNA, the CDR3 is TGTGCCAGCAGCTTGGGGCCGACAGAGGCCTACGAGCAGTACTTC. This encodes CASSLGPTEAYEQYF.

The chain recombines TRBV5-1 with TRBJ1-4; 7 positions agree with TRBD1. Trimming at V came to 5 bases and at J to 7 bases, leaving 11 bases not matched to a gene. Per the germline V gene, CDR1 is SGHRS and CDR2 is YFSETQ. The CDR3 runs 15 residues. CDR3 in DNA: TGCGCCAGCAGTGAGCAGGGGGGAGTTGGTGAAAAACTGTTTTTT. As protein: CASSEQGGVGEKLFF.

V is TRBV7-9 and J is TRBJ1-3; D remains unclear. This CDR3 comprises 14 residues. The V gene's germline CDR1 is SEHNR and CDR2 FQNEAQ (reference sequence). V was cut by 2 bases and J by 4 bases, with 9 bases left in between. CDR3 region: CASSLRESGNTIYF. CDR3 nucleotide sequence: TGTGCCAGCAGCTTAAGAGAGTCCGGAAACACCATATATTTT.

The chain uses TRBV7-3 and TRBJ2-5, with 12 bases aligning to TRBD2. The germline gives CDR1 SGHTA, CDR2 FQGTGA. Germline trimming cut 6 bases from V and 7 bases from J; bases unmatched to any gene: 6. This CDR3 spans 14 amino acids. The CDR3 DNA sequence: TGTGCCAGCAGTCCTACTAGCGGGGGGACGACCCAGTACTTC. It codes for CASSPTSGGTTQYF.

This clone was detected a few times. The chain recombines TRBV7-6 with TRBJ1-5; D is ambiguous. The germline V and J ends were trimmed by 1 base and 6 bases, with 13 bases remaining between them. There are 15 residues in the CDR3. CDR1 and CDR2 from the germline V gene are SGHVS and FNYEAQ. The CDR3 DNA reads TGTGCCAGCAGCTTAGGGGGAGGGAGCGGTCAGCCCCAGCATTTT. As protein: CASSLGGGSGQPQHF.

This chain connects TRBV2 to TRBJ1-1; tentatively, D is TRBD1 (5 bases). V lost 3 bases and J lost 1, with 9 bases in between. The CDR3 consists of 14 residues. Germline V CDR1 and CDR2: SNHLY, FYNNEI. The CDR3 protein is CASSDPTANTEAFF. DNA of the CDR3: TGTGCCAGCAGTGATCCGACAGCGAACACTGAAGCTTTCTTT.

Only a few counts were recorded for this clone. The rearrangement joins TRBV5-1 to TRBJ2-5; D possibly corresponds to TRBD2 (7 bases). Germline CDR1 reads SGHRS; CDR2 reads YFSETQ. V dropped 4 bases and J dropped 6 bases, with 16 bases sitting between them. CDR3 length equals 14 residues. CDR3 sequence (DNA): TGCGCCAGCAGCCCAATGGGGGGGGCGAAGACCCAGTACTTC. Translation gives CASSPMGGAKTQYF.

The chain carries TRBV7-8 and TRBJ1-1, with 7 bases aligning to TRBD1. V shed 6 bases, J shed 3 bases, and the junction held 7 bases outside the gene matches. The CDR3 is made up of 14 amino acids. Germline V lookup: CDR1 SGHVS, CDR2 FQNEAQ. The CDR3 reads CASSYTGTDTEAFF. The CDR3 DNA reads TGTGCCAGCAGTTATACCGGGACAGACACTGAAGCTTTCTTT.

The CDR3: CASSPGQGYYGYTF. In nucleotides, the CDR3 is TGCGCCAGCAGCCCCGGACAGGGGTATTATGGCTACACCTTC. The chain combines TRBV5-1 with TRBJ1-2; 9 bases map to TRBD1. CDR1 is SGHRS and CDR2 is YFSETQ in the germline V gene. V trimming: 4 bases; J trimming: 5 bases; junction bases outside the gene matches: 6. The CDR3 is 14 residues long. Combining the CDR3 with reference TRBV5-1 and TRBJ1-2 gives the whole variable domain KAGVTQTPRYLIKTRGQQVTLSCSPISGHRSVSWYQQTPGQGLQFLFEYFSETQRNKGNFPGRFSGRQFSNSRSEMNVSTLELGDSALYLCASSPGQGYYGYTFGSGTRLTVV.

The chain has TRBV6-1 and TRBJ1-1; 10 bases are shared with TRBD1. The germline gives CDR1 MNHNS, CDR2 SASEGT. V shed 6 bases and J 10 bases; nucleotides not matched to a gene: 5. The CDR3 consists of 12 residues. The CDR3, as DNA: TGTGCCAGCAGGGACAGGGGGTCCGCAGCTTTCTTT. Translation gives CASRDRGSAAFF.

The J gene is TRBJ1-5, the V gene TRBV7-2, with a weak D call TRBD1 (6 bases). Trimming pared 4 bases from V and 4 bases from J, leaving 11 bases between. The CDR3 loop spans 14 amino acids. Germline lookup yields CDR1 SGHTA and CDR2 FQGNSA. The CDR3 protein is CASSSGQPNQPQHF. The CDR3 coding sequence is TGTGCCAGCAGCTCGGGACAACCAAATCAGCCCCAGCATTTT.

This clone was recorded a few times. CDR3 DNA: TGTGCCAGCAGTGAGAGACTAGCGGGGGAAGAGCAGTACTTC. It yields the protein CASSERLAGEEQYF. The chain is built from TRBV2 and TRBJ2-7, with TRBD2 matching over 12 bases. CDR3 length: 14 residues. Losses at the gene ends were 3 bases for V and 7 bases for J; bases not matched to a gene: 4. Germline-derived CDR1 and CDR2 are SNHLY and FYNNEI.

The chain couples TRBV7-9 to TRBJ2-7, with D possibly being TRBD1 (5 bases). Trimming shortened V by 4 bases and J by 4 bases, and 14 bases separated the two germline ends. Per the germline V gene, CDR1 is SEHNR and CDR2 is FQNEAQ (reference sequence). This CDR3 has 14 residues. CDR3 nucleotide sequence: TGTGCCAGCAGCTCAAGACAGAACCTTTACGAGCAGTACTTC. Translated, it gives CASSSRQNLYEQYF.

This chain uses TRBV5-1 with TRBJ1-1; the D is unclear. This CDR3 is 13 amino acids long. Germline V CDR1 and CDR2: SGHRS, YFSETQ. The germline V and J ends were trimmed by 2 bases and 4 bases, with 9 bases remaining between them. The CDR3 DNA sequence: TGCGCCAGCAGCTTTGGATCGGGCACTGAAGCTTTCTTT. The encoded protein is CASSFGSGTEAFF.

The chain uses TRBV15 and TRBJ1-6; TRBD1 might be the D (5 bases). CDR1 and CDR2 (germline): LNHNV, YYDKDF (reference sequence). V was shortened by 1 base and J by 7 bases, with 11 bases between the two germline ends. The CDR3 spans 15 residues. The chain's CDR3 is CATSRGQGTNSPLHF. The CDR3 bases are TGTGCCACCAGCAGAGGTCAGGGTACGAATTCACCCCTCCACTTT.

The rearrangement uses TRBV5-1 and TRBJ2-7; D is possibly TRBD1 (7 bases). V was shortened by 0 bases and J by 4 bases, with 11 bases between the two germline ends. Germline V CDR1 and CDR2: SGHRS, YFSETQ. This CDR3 contains 14 residues. CDR3 sequence reads: CASSLGRGEYEQYF. CDR3 in DNA: TGCGCCAGCAGCTTGGGCAGGGGGGAGTACGAGCAGTACTTC.

The chain is built from TRBV14 and TRBJ2-1; D perhaps matches TRBD1 (6 bases). V was pared by 4 bases and J by 3 bases, with 10 bases between. CDR3 length equals 14 residues. Germline CDR1 and CDR2: SGHDN and FVKESK. CDR3 sequence: CASSPGDLYNEQFF. In DNA form, the CDR3 reads TGTGCCAGCAGCCCAGGGGACCTCTACAATGAGCAGTTCTTC.

The chain couples TRBV19 to TRBJ2-2, with D perhaps matching TRBD2 (5 bases). Germline-derived CDR1 and CDR2 are LNHDA and SQIVND (reference sequence). CDR3 length equals 14 residues. The germline V and J ends were trimmed by 5 bases and 6 bases, with 13 bases remaining between them. CDR3: CASSLPIGAGELFF. The CDR3 DNA reads TGTGCCAGTAGTCTCCCAATCGGGGCCGGGGAGCTGTTTTTT.